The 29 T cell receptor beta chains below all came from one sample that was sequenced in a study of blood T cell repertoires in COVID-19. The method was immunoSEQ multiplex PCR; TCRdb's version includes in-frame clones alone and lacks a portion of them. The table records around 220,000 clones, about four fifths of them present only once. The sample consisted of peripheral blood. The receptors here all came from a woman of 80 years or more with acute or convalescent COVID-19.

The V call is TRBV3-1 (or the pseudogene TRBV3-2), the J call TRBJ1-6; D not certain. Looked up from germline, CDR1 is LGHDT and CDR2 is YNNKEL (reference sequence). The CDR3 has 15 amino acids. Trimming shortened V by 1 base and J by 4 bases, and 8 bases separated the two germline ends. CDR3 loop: CASSQGQTYNSPLHF. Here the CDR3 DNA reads TGTGCCAGCAGCCAAGGGCAGACATATAATTCACCCCTCCACTTT.

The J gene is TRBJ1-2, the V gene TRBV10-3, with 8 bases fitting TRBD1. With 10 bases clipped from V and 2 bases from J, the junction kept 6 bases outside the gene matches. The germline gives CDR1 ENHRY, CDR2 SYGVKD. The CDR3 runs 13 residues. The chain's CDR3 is CASGQGENYGYTF. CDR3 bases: TGTGCCAGCGGACAGGGAGAGAACTATGGCTACACCTTC.

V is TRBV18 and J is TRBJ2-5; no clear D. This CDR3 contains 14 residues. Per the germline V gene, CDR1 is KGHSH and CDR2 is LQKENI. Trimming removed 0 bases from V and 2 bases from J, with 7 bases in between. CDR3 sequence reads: CASSPPAAQETQYF. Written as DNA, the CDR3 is TGTGCCAGCTCACCACCGGCAGCGCAAGAGACCCAGTACTTC.

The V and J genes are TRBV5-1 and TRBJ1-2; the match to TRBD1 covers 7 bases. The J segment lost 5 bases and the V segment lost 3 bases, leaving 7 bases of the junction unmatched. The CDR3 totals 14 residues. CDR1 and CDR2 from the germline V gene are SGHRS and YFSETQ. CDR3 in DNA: TGCGCCAGCAGCTCTGGACAGGTACCTTATGGCTACACCTTC. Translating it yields CASSSGQVPYGYTF.

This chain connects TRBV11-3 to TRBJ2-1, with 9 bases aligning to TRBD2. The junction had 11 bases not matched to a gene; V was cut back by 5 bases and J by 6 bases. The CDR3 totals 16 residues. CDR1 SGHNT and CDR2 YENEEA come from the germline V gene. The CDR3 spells CASSPFTSGGTNEQFF. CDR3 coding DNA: TGTGCCAGCAGCCCCTTCACCAGCGGGGGGACCAATGAGCAGTTCTTC.

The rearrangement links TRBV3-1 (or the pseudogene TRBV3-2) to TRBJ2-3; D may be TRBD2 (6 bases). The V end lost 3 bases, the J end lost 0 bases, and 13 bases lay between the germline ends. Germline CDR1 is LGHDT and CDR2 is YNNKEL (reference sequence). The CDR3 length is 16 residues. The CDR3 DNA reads TGTGCCAGCAGCCATAGTCTAGCGCTAAGCACAGATACGCAGTATTTT. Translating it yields CASSHSLALSTDTQYF.

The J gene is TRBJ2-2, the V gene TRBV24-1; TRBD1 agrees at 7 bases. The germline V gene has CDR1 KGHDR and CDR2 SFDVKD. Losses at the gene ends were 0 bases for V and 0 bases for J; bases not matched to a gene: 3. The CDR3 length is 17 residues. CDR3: CATSDLAGTANTGELFF. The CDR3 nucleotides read TGTGCCACCAGTGATTTGGCCGGGACAGCGAACACCGGGGAGCTGTTTTTT.

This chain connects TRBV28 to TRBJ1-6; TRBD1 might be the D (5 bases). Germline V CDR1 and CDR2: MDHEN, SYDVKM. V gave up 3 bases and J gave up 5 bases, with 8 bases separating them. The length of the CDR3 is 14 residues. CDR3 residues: CASSFSRDNSPLHF. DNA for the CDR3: TGTGCCAGCAGTTTCTCCAGGGATAATTCACCCCTCCACTTT.

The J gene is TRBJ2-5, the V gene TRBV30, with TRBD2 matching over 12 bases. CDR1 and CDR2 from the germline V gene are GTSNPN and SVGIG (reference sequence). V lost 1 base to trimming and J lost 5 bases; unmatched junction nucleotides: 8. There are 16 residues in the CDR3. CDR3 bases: TGTGCCTGGAGTGGAACGGCTAGCGGGGGGGGTGAGACCCAGTACTTC. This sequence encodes CAWSGTASGGGETQYF.

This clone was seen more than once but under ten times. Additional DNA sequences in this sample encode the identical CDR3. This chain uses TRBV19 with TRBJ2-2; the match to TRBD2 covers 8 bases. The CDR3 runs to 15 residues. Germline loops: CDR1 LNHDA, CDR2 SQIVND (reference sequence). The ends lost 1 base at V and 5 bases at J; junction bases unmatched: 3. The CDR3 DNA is TGTGCCAGTAGTATAGGCGGGAGGAGGACCGGGGAGCTGTTTTTT. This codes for CASSIGGRRTGELFF.

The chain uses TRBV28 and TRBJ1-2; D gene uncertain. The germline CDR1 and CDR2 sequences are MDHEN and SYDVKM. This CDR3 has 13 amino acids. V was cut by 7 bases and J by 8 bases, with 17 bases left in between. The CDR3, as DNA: TGTGCCAGCACCATTCTGGCCGGAGGGGGCTACACCTTC. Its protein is CASTILAGGGYTF.

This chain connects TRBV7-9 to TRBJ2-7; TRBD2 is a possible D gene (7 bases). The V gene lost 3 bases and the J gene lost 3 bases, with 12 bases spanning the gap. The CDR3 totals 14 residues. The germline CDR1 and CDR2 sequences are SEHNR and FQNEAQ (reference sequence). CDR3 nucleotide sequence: TGTGCCAGCAGCTTGGCGGGGGCGGACTACGAGCAGTACTTC. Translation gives CASSLAGADYEQYF.

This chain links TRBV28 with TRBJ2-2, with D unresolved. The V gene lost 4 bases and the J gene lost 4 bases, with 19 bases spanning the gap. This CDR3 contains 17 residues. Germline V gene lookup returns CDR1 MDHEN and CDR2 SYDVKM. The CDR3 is CASSWPPRRRGTGELFF. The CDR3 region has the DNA TGTGCCAGCAGTTGGCCCCCTCGTAGACGAGGCACCGGGGAGCTGTTTTTT.

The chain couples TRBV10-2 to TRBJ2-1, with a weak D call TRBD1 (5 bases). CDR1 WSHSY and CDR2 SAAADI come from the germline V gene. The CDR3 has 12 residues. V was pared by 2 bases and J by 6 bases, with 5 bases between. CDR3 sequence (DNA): TGCGCCAGCAGTGAGCAGGGCAATGAGCAGTTCTTC. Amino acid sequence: CASSEQGNEQFF.

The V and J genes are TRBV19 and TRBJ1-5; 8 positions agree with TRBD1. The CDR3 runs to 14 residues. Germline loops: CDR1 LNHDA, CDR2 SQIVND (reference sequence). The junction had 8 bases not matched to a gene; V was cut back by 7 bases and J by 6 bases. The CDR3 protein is CASTVDRDPQPQHF. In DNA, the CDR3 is TGTGCCAGTACCGTGGACAGGGACCCTCAGCCCCAGCATTTT.

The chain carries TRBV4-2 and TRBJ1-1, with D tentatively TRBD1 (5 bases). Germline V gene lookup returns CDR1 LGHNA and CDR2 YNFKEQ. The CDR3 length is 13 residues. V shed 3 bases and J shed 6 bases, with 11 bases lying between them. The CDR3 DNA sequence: TGTGCCAGCAGCCAGGGCCAGGGCGCTGAAGCTTTCTTT. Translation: CASSQGQGAEAFF.

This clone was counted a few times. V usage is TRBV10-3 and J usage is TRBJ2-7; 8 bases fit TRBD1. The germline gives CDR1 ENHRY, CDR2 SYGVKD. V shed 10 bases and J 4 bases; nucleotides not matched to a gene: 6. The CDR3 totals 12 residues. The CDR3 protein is CATQGARYEQYF. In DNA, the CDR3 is TGTGCCACCCAGGGGGCGCGGTACGAGCAGTACTTC.

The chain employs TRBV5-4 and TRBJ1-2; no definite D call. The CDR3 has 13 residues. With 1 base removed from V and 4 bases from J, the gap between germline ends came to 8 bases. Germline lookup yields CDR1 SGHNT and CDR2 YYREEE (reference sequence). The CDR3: CASSLYTVYGYTF. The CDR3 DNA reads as TGTGCCAGCAGCTTGTATACAGTCTATGGCTACACCTTC.

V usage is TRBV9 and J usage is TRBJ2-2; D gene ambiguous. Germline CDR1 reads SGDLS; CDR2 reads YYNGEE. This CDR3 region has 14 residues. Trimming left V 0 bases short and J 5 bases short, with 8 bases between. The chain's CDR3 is CASSVAGATGELFF. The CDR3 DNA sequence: TGTGCCAGCAGCGTAGCTGGAGCAACCGGGGAGCTGTTTTTT.

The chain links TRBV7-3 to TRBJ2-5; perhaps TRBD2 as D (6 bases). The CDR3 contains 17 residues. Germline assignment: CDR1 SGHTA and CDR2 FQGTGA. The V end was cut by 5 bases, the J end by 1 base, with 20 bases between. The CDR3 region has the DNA TGTGCCAGCAGCCCTGGCCGGGGGATCACATCCCAAGAGACCCAGTACTTC. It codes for CASSPGRGITSQETQYF.

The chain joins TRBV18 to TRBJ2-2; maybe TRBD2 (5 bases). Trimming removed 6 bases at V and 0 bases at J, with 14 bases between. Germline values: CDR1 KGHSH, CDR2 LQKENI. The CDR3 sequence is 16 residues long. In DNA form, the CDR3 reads TGTGCCAGCTCGCCCGGGATGGCAGCGAACACCGGGGAGCTGTTTTTT. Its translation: CASSPGMAANTGELFF.

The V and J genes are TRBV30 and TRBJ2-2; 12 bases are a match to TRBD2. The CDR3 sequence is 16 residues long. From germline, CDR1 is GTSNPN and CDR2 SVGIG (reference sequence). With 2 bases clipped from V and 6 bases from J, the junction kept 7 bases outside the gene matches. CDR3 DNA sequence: TGTGCCTGGAGTCCTCTAGCGGGGGGGGCTCCCGGGGAGCTGTTTTTT. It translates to CAWSPLAGGAPGELFF.

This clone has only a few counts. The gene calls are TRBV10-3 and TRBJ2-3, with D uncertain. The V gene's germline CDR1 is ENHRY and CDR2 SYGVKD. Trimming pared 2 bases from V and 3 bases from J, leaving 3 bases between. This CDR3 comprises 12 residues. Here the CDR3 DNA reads TGTGCCATCAGTGAGCCTACAGATACGCAGTATTTT. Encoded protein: CAISEPTDTQYF.

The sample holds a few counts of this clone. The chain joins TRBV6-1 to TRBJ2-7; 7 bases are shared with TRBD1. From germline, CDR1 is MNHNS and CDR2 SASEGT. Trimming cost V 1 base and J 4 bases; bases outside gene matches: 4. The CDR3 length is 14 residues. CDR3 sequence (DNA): TGTGCCAGCAGTGAAGAGGGACAGTGGTACGAGCAGTACTTC. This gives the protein CASSEEGQWYEQYF.

The CDR3 protein is CSVEGLAGGTDTQYF. The CDR3 nucleotides read TGCAGCGTCGAGGGACTAGCGGGGGGCACAGATACGCAGTATTTT. The chain couples TRBV29-1 to TRBJ2-3; 14 nucleotides align to TRBD2. Trimming at V came to 6 bases and at J to 1 base, leaving 3 bases not matched to a gene. Germline CDR1 reads SQVTM; CDR2 reads ANQGSEA. The CDR3 is 15 residues long.

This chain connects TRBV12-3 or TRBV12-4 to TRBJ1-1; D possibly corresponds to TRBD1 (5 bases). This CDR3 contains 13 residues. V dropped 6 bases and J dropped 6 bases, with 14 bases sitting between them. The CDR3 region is CASSQAGGPEAFF. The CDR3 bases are TGTGCCAGCAGCCAAGCGGGGGGACCTGAAGCTTTCTTT.

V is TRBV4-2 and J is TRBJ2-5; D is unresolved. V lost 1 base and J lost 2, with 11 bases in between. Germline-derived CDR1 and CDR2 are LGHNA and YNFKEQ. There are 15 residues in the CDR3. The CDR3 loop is CASSQVGEVQETQYF. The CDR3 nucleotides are TGTGCCAGCAGCCAAGTCGGAGAGGTGCAAGAGACCCAGTACTTC.

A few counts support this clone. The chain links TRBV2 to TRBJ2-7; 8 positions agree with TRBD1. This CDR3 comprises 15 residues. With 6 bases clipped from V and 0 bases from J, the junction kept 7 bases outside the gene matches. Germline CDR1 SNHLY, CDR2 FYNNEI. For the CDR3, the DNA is TGTGCCAGCAGGACCCGGGACAGGTACTCCTACGAGCAGTACTTC. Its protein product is CASRTRDRYSYEQYF.

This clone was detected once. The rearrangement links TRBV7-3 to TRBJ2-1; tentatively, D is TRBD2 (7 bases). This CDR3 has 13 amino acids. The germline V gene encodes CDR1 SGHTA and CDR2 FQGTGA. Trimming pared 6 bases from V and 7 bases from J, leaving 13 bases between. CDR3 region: CASRGGVQNEQFF. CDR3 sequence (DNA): TGTGCCAGCAGAGGGGGGGTCCAAAATGAGCAGTTCTTC.